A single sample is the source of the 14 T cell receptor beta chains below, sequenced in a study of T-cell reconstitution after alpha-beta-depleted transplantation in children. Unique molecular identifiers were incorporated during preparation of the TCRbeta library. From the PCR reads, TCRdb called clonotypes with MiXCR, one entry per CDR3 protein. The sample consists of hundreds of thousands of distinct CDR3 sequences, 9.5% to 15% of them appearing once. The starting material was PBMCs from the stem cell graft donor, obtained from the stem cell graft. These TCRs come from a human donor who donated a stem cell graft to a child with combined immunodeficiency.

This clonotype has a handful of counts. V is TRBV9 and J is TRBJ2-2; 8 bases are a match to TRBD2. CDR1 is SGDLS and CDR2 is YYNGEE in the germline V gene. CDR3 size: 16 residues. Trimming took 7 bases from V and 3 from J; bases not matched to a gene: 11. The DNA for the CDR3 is TGTGCCAGCGGACCAATGCGGGGGGCTGACACCGGGGAGCTGTTTTTT. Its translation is CASGPMRGADTGELFF.

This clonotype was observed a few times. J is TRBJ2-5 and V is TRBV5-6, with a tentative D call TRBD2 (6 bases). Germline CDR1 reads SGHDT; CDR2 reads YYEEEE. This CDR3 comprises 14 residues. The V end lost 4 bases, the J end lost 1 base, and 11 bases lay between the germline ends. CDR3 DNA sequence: TGTGCCAGCAGCCACGCGGGACGCCAAGAGACCCAGTACTTC. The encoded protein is CASSHAGRQETQYF.

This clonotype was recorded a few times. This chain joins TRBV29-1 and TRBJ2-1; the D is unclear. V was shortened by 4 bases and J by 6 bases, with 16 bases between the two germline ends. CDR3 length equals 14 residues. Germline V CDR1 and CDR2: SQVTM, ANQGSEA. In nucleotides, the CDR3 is TGCAGCGTTGCGCGGCAGAGCCTAGGCAATGAGCAGTTCTTC. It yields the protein CSVARQSLGNEQFF.

The CDR3 protein is CASSLEQGGTEAFF. DNA of the CDR3: TGTGCCAGCAGTTTAGAACAGGGCGGGACTGAAGCTTTCTTT. The chain recombines TRBV12-3 or TRBV12-4 with TRBJ1-1, with D possibly being TRBD1 (6 bases). The CDR3 totals 14 residues. The V end was cut by 1 base, the J end by 5 bases, with 11 bases between.

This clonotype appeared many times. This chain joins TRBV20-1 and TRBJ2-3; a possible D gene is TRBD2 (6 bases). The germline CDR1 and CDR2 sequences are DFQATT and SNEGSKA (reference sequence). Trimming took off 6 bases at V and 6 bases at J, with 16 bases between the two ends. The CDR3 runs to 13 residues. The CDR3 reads CSAGSPGWDTQYF. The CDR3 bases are TGCAGTGCCGGGAGTCCGGGTTGGGATACGCAGTATTTT.

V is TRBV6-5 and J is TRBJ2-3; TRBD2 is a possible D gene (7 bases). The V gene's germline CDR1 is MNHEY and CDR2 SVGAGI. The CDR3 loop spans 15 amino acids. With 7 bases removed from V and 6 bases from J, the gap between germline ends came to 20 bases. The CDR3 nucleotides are TGTGCCAGCACCGACCCACGGACTAGGGGGGATACGCAGTATTTT. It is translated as CASTDPRTRGDTQYF.

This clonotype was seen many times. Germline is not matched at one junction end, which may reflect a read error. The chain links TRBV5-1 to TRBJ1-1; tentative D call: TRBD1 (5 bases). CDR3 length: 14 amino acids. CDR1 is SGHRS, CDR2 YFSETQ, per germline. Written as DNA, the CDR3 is TGTGCCAGCAGCCCCGGGACGGTGAACACTGAAGCTTTCTTT. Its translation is CASSPGTVNTEAFF. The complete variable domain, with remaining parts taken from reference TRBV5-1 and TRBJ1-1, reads KAGVTQTPRYLIKTRGQQVTLSCSPISGHRSVSWYQQTPGQGLQFLFEYFSETQRNKGNFPGRFSGRQFSNSRSEMNVSTLELGDSALYLCASSPGTVNTEAFFGQGTRLTVV.

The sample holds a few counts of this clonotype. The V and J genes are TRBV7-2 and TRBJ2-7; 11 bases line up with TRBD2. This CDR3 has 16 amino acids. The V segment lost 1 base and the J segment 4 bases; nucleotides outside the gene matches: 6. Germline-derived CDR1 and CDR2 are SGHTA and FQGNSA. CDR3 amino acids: CASSLGPASGGYEQYF. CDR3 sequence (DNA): TGTGCCAGCAGCTTAGGTCCGGCTAGCGGGGGGTACGAGCAGTACTTC.

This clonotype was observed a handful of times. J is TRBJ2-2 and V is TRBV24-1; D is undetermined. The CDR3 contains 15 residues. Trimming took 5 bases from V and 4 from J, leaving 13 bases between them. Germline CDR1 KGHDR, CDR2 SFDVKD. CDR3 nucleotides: TGTGCCACCAGTGGTGTTCAAGGGCCCACCGGGGAGCTGTTTTTT. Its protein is CATSGVQGPTGELFF.

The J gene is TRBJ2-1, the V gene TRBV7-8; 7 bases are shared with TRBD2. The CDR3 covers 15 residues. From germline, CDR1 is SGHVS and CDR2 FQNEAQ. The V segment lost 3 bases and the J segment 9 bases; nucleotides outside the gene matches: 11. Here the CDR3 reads CASSFAGVFVGEQFF. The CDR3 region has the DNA TGTGCCAGCAGCTTTGCGGGAGTTTTCGTCGGTGAGCAGTTCTTC.

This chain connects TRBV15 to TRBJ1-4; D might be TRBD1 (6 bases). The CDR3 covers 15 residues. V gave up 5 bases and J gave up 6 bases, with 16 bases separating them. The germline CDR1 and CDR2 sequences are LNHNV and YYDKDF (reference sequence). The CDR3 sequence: CATSGSGTLYEKLFF. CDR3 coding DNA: TGTGCCACCAGCGGGAGCGGGACATTGTATGAAAAACTGTTTTTT.

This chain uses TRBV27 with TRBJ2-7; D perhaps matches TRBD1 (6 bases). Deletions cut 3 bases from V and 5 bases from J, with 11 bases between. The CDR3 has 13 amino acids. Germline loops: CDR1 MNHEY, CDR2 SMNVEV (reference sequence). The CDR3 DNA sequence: TGTGCCAGCAGTTTCAACAGGGTCCACGAGCAGTACTTC. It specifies CASSFNRVHEQYF.

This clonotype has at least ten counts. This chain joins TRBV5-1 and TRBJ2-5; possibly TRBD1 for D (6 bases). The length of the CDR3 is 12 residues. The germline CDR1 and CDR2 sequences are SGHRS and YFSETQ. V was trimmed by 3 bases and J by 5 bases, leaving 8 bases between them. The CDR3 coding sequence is TGCGCCAGCAGCTACAGGGCCGAGACCCAGTACTTC. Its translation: CASSYRAETQYF.

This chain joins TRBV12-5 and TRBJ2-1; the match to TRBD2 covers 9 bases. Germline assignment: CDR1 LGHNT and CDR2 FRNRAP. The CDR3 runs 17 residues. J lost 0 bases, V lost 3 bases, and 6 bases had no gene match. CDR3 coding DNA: TGTGCTAGTGGTTTTACTAGCGGGCCCCGCTCCTACAATGAGCAGTTCTTC. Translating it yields CASGFTSGPRSYNEQFF. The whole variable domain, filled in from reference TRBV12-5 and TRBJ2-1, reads DARVTQTPRHKVTEMGQEVTMRCQPILGHNTVFWYRQTMMQGLELLAYFRNRAPLDDSGMPKDRFSAEMPDATLATLKIQPSEPRDSAVYFCASGFTSGPRSYNEQFFGPGTRLTVL.